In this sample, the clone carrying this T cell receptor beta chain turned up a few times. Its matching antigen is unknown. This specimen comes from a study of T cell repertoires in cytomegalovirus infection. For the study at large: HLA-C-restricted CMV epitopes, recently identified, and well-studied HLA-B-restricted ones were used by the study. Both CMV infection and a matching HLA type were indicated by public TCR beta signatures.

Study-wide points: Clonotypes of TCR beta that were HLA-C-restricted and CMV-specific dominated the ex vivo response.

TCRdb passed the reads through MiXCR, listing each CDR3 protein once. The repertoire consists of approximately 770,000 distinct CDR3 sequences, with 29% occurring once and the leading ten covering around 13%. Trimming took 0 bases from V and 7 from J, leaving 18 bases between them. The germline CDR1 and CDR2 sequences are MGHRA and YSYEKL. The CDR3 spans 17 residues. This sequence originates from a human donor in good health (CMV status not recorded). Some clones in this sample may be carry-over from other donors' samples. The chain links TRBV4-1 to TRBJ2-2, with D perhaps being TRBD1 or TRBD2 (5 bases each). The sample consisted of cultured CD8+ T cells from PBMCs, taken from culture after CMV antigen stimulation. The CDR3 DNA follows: TGCGCCAGCAGCCAAGAGTATCCCGGGACCAGCCACGGGGAGCTGTTTTTT. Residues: CASSQEYPGTSHGELFF.